The 20 T cell receptor beta chains in this list originate from one sample, sequenced in a study of OX40 agonist ivuxolimab in advanced cancers. The table came from immunoSEQ multiplex PCR; TCRdb's copy has only in-frame clones and leaves some out. This sample carries tens of thousands of clones, around 85% of them seen once, and the ten largest clones take around 28%. The sequenced sample was CD4+ or CD8+ T cells sorted from blood, obtained in a trial of the OX40 agonist ivuxolimab. Receptor source: an adult with an advanced solid tumor such as melanoma, head and neck, liver or kidney cancer.

The chain recombines TRBV5-1 with TRBJ2-1; D gene unclear. The V and J ends lost 0 bases and 5 bases respectively, with 3 bases between them. This CDR3 spans 12 amino acids. CDR1 SGHRS and CDR2 YFSETQ come from the germline V gene. In nucleotides, the CDR3 is TGCGCCAGCAGCTTGGCCCACAATGAGCAGTTCTTC. This translates into CASSLAHNEQFF. Together with reference TRBV5-1 and TRBJ2-1, the CDR3 gives the full variable domain: KAGVTQTPRYLIKTRGQQVTLSCSPISGHRSVSWYQQTPGQGLQFLFEYFSETQRNKGNFPGRFSGRQFSNSRSEMNVSTLELGDSALYLCASSLAHNEQFFGPGTRLTVL.

The chain employs TRBV4-1 and TRBJ2-5; 7 nucleotides agree with TRBD2. The CDR3 length is 15 residues. V was pared by 1 base and J by 2 bases, with 4 bases of the junction left unmatched. The germline CDR1 and CDR2 sequences are MGHRA and YSYEKL. DNA for the CDR3: TGCGCCAGCAGCCAAGTGTCTAGCGGACAAGAGACCCAGTACTTC. This sequence encodes CASSQVSSGQETQYF.

This clone is a singleton in its sample. The gene calls are TRBV5-1 and TRBJ2-3; D unclear. Germline values: CDR1 SGHRS, CDR2 YFSETQ. Trimming removed 2 bases from V and 2 bases from J, with 15 bases in between. The CDR3 length is 16 residues. CDR3 amino acids: CASSFHSTAPTDTQYF. In DNA form, the CDR3 reads TGCGCCAGCAGCTTTCACTCGACGGCGCCCACAGATACGCAGTATTTT.

The chain carries TRBV14 and TRBJ1-4, with a tentative D call TRBD1 (5 bases). Germline V gene lookup returns CDR1 SGHDN and CDR2 FVKESK. The ends were cut back, 8 bases at V and 8 bases at J, with 21 bases in the middle. The CDR3 length is 15 residues. The CDR3 DNA is TGTGCCAGCTCCTATCGGGGCCCCCGGGACGAAAAACTGTTTTTT. The encoded protein is CASSYRGPRDEKLFF. Combining the CDR3 with reference TRBV14 and TRBJ1-4 gives the whole variable domain EAGVTQFPSHSVIEKGQTVTLRCDPISGHDNLYWYRRVMGKEIKFLLHFVKESKQDESGMPNNRFLAERTGGTYSTLKVQPAELEDSGVYFCASSYRGPRDEKLFFGSGTQLSVL.

This clone has just a few counts. The chain couples TRBV7-9 to TRBJ1-2; D may be TRBD1 (5 bases). Trimming removed 5 bases at V and 8 bases at J, with 15 bases between. CDR3 length equals 13 residues. In germline, CDR1 is SEHNR, CDR2 FQNEAQ (reference sequence). CDR3: CASSGDDSDGYTF. DNA of the CDR3: TGTGCCAGCAGCGGGGACGACTCTGACGGCTACACCTTC.

This clone was observed a few times. V usage is TRBV27 and J usage is TRBJ2-7; possibly TRBD1 or TRBD2 for D (6 bases each). Germline-derived CDR1 and CDR2 are MNHEY and SMNVEV (reference sequence). V lost 5 bases and J 7 bases, leaving 15 bases between the germline ends. The CDR3 consists of 13 residues. CDR3: CASSLPGAGEQYF. CDR3 nucleotides: TGTGCCAGCAGTCTTCCGGGGGCGGGGGAGCAGTACTTC.

This clone was detected once. The chain carries TRBV29-1 and TRBJ1-2; perhaps TRBD1 as D (5 bases). V lost 6 bases and J lost 2, with 13 bases in between. The CDR3 is made up of 13 amino acids. Germline-derived CDR1 and CDR2 are SQVTM and ANQGSEA. The CDR3 is CSVEEGKNYGYTF. CDR3 DNA sequence: TGCAGCGTAGAGGAGGGGAAGAACTATGGCTACACCTTC.

This clone was found a few times. The rearrangement links TRBV5-5 to TRBJ2-7; D may be TRBD1 (6 bases). CDR1 SGHKS and CDR2 YYEKEE come from the germline V gene (reference sequence). With 0 bases removed from V and 2 bases from J, the gap between germline ends came to 15 bases. This CDR3 has 16 residues. The CDR3 protein is CASSLDPGQGTYEQYF. The CDR3 DNA reads TGTGCCAGCAGCTTGGATCCCGGCCAGGGGACCTACGAGCAGTACTTC.

The chain is built from TRBV7-9 and TRBJ2-1; D unclear. V was cut by 7 bases and J by 5 bases, with 12 bases left in between. The CDR3 sequence is 13 residues long. Germline lookup yields CDR1 SEHNR and CDR2 FQNEAQ (reference sequence). CDR3 DNA: TGTGCCAGCAACCCCCCCCACAACAATGAGCAGTTCTTC. Its protein product is CASNPPHNNEQFF.

The CDR3 protein is CAGQASLGPRDLTGELFF. The CDR3 DNA reads TGTGCCGGTCAAGCAAGTCTAGGGCCCCGAGACCTCACCGGGGAGCTGTTTTTT. This rearrangement joins TRBV7-9 to TRBJ2-2; D remains unclear. The CDR3 extends over 18 amino acids. V lost 11 bases to trimming and J lost 4 bases, with 29 bases between them. Germline V gene sequence: CDR1 SEHNR, CDR2 FQNEAQ (reference sequence).

The rearrangement uses TRBV7-9 and TRBJ2-5, with D perhaps matching TRBD1 (5 bases). Germline loops: CDR1 SEHNR, CDR2 FQNEAQ (reference sequence). The CDR3 has 15 residues. V lost 3 bases and J lost 2, with 13 bases in between. CDR3 protein: CASSLTDTQQETQYF. In DNA form, the CDR3 reads TGTGCCAGCAGCTTGACAGATACCCAACAAGAGACCCAGTACTTC.

This rearrangement joins TRBV6-1 to TRBJ1-4; no clear D. Germline values: CDR1 MNHNS, CDR2 SASEGT. The CDR3 contains 16 residues. Trimming took off 3 bases at V and 0 bases at J, with 11 bases between the two ends. CDR3 sequence (DNA): TGTGCCAGCAGTGAGGCGGCAGTTACAACTAATGAAAAACTGTTTTTT. This sequence encodes CASSEAAVTTNEKLFF.

The chain uses TRBV7-9 and TRBJ2-1; D perhaps matches TRBD1 (6 bases). Trimming removed 5 bases at V and 6 bases at J, with 17 bases between. The CDR3 runs to 15 residues. Germline V lookup: CDR1 SEHNR, CDR2 FQNEAQ (reference sequence). This CDR3 reads CASSQDRPGSNEQFF. The CDR3, as DNA: TGTGCCAGCAGCCAGGACAGACCAGGGAGCAATGAGCAGTTCTTC.

Only a few counts were recorded for this clone. The chain links TRBV5-4 to TRBJ2-5, with a weak D call TRBD2 (6 bases). Trimming took off 7 bases at V and 3 bases at J, with 10 bases between the two ends. Germline lookup yields CDR1 SGHNT and CDR2 YYREEE (reference sequence). The CDR3 is 12 residues long. CDR3 in DNA: TGTGCCAGCTGGGGCGGGGAAGAGACCCAGTACTTC. Translating gives CASWGGEETQYF. Full variable domain (outside the CDR3, taken from reference TRBV5-4 and TRBJ2-5): ETGVTQSPTHLIKTRGQQVTLRCSSQSGHNTVSWYQQALGQGPQFIFQYYREEENGRGNFPPRFSGLQFPNYSSELNVNALELDDSALYLCASWGGEETQYFGPGTRLLVL.

The CDR3 DNA reads as TGTGCCAGCAGTGCGCCGGGACAGGGTGGGCCCCAGCATTTT. Amino acids: CASSAPGQGGPQHF. This chain links TRBV6-1 with TRBJ1-5; 9 nucleotides line up with TRBD1. Per the germline V gene, CDR1 is MNHNS and CDR2 is SASEGT. The V segment lost 4 bases and the J segment 9 bases; nucleotides outside the gene matches: 7. This CDR3 has 14 residues.

The J gene is TRBJ1-3, the V gene TRBV14; possible D gene TRBD1, 6 bases. Trimming pared 4 bases from V and 2 bases from J, leaving 9 bases between. CDR3 length equals 14 residues. Germline V CDR1 and CDR2: SGHDN, FVKESK. Here the CDR3 DNA reads TGTGCCAGCAGCCTCAGGGGAACTGGAAACACCATATATTTT. Translating gives CASSLRGTGNTIYF.

There are a few counts of this clone. V and J are TRBV27 and TRBJ2-1; a weak D match, TRBD2 (7 bases). This CDR3 has 15 residues. Germline CDR1 reads MNHEY; CDR2 reads SMNVEV (reference sequence). Trimming took off 6 bases at V and 3 bases at J, with 15 bases between the two ends. The CDR3 DNA reads as TGTGCCAGCAGCCCCCTGGGGGGGCTCTACAATGAGCAGTTCTTC. As protein: CASSPLGGLYNEQFF.

V and J are TRBV27 and TRBJ2-7, with 7 bases aligning to TRBD1. The J segment lost 1 base and the V segment lost 6 bases, leaving 6 bases of the junction unmatched. The CDR3 is 14 residues long. The V gene's germline CDR1 is MNHEY and CDR2 SMNVEV (reference sequence). In DNA, the CDR3 is TGTGCCAGCAGCCCGACAGGGCCGTCCTACGAGCAGTACTTC. Amino acids: CASSPTGPSYEQYF.

This sequence joins TRBV19 and TRBJ2-3; TRBD2 matches at 14 bases. The CDR3 runs to 17 residues. Germline assignment: CDR1 LNHDA and CDR2 SQIVND (reference sequence). V lost 10 bases and J lost 2; bases outside the gene matches: 11. CDR3 sequence: CATSPGLAGGTTDTQYF. In DNA, the CDR3 is TGTGCCACCAGTCCTGGACTAGCGGGGGGTACCACAGATACGCAGTATTTT.

This chain links TRBV6-5 with TRBJ2-2, with D perhaps TRBD1 (7 bases). The CDR3 consists of 14 residues. V dropped 7 bases and J dropped 1 base, with 10 bases sitting between them. CDR1 is MNHEY and CDR2 is SVGAGI in the germline V gene. The CDR3 DNA reads TGTGCCAGCACCCAGGGGGGGAACACCGGGGAGCTGTTTTTT. It specifies CASTQGGNTGELFF.